This T cell receptor (beta chain) came from a study of T cell repertoires in cytomegalovirus infection. Study at large: CMV epitopes that were recently identified and HLA-C-restricted were used alongside well-studied HLA-B-restricted ones. Both CMV infection and a matching HLA type were indicated by public TCR beta signatures.

CDR3 length equals 11 residues. Trimming shortened V by 1 base and J by 3 bases, and 4 bases separated the two germline ends. Germline V gene lookup returns CDR1 SQVTM and CDR2 ANQGSEA. As concerns this clonotype: Its cognate antigen is unknown.

TCRdb recomputed calls from the reads with MiXCR, one row per CDR3 protein. The sample has 450,000 to 650,000 distinct CDR3 sequences, almost 40% seen once; the top ten hold about 46%. Study-level results: CMV-specific TCR beta clonotypes restricted by HLA-C dominated the ex vivo response. Cumulated frequencies of public TCR beta families served to identify carriers of CMV plus the relevant HLA.

The V and J genes are TRBV29-1 and TRBJ2-7, with D hard to call. The starting material was cultured PBMCs, obtained from culture after CMV antigen stimulation. The TCR sequence derives from a human donor in good health (CMV status not recorded). Some clones in this sample may be carry-over from other donors' samples. This CDR3 is CSVEGDYEQYF. CDR3 nucleotides: TGCAGCGTTGAAGGAGACTACGAGCAGTACTTC.